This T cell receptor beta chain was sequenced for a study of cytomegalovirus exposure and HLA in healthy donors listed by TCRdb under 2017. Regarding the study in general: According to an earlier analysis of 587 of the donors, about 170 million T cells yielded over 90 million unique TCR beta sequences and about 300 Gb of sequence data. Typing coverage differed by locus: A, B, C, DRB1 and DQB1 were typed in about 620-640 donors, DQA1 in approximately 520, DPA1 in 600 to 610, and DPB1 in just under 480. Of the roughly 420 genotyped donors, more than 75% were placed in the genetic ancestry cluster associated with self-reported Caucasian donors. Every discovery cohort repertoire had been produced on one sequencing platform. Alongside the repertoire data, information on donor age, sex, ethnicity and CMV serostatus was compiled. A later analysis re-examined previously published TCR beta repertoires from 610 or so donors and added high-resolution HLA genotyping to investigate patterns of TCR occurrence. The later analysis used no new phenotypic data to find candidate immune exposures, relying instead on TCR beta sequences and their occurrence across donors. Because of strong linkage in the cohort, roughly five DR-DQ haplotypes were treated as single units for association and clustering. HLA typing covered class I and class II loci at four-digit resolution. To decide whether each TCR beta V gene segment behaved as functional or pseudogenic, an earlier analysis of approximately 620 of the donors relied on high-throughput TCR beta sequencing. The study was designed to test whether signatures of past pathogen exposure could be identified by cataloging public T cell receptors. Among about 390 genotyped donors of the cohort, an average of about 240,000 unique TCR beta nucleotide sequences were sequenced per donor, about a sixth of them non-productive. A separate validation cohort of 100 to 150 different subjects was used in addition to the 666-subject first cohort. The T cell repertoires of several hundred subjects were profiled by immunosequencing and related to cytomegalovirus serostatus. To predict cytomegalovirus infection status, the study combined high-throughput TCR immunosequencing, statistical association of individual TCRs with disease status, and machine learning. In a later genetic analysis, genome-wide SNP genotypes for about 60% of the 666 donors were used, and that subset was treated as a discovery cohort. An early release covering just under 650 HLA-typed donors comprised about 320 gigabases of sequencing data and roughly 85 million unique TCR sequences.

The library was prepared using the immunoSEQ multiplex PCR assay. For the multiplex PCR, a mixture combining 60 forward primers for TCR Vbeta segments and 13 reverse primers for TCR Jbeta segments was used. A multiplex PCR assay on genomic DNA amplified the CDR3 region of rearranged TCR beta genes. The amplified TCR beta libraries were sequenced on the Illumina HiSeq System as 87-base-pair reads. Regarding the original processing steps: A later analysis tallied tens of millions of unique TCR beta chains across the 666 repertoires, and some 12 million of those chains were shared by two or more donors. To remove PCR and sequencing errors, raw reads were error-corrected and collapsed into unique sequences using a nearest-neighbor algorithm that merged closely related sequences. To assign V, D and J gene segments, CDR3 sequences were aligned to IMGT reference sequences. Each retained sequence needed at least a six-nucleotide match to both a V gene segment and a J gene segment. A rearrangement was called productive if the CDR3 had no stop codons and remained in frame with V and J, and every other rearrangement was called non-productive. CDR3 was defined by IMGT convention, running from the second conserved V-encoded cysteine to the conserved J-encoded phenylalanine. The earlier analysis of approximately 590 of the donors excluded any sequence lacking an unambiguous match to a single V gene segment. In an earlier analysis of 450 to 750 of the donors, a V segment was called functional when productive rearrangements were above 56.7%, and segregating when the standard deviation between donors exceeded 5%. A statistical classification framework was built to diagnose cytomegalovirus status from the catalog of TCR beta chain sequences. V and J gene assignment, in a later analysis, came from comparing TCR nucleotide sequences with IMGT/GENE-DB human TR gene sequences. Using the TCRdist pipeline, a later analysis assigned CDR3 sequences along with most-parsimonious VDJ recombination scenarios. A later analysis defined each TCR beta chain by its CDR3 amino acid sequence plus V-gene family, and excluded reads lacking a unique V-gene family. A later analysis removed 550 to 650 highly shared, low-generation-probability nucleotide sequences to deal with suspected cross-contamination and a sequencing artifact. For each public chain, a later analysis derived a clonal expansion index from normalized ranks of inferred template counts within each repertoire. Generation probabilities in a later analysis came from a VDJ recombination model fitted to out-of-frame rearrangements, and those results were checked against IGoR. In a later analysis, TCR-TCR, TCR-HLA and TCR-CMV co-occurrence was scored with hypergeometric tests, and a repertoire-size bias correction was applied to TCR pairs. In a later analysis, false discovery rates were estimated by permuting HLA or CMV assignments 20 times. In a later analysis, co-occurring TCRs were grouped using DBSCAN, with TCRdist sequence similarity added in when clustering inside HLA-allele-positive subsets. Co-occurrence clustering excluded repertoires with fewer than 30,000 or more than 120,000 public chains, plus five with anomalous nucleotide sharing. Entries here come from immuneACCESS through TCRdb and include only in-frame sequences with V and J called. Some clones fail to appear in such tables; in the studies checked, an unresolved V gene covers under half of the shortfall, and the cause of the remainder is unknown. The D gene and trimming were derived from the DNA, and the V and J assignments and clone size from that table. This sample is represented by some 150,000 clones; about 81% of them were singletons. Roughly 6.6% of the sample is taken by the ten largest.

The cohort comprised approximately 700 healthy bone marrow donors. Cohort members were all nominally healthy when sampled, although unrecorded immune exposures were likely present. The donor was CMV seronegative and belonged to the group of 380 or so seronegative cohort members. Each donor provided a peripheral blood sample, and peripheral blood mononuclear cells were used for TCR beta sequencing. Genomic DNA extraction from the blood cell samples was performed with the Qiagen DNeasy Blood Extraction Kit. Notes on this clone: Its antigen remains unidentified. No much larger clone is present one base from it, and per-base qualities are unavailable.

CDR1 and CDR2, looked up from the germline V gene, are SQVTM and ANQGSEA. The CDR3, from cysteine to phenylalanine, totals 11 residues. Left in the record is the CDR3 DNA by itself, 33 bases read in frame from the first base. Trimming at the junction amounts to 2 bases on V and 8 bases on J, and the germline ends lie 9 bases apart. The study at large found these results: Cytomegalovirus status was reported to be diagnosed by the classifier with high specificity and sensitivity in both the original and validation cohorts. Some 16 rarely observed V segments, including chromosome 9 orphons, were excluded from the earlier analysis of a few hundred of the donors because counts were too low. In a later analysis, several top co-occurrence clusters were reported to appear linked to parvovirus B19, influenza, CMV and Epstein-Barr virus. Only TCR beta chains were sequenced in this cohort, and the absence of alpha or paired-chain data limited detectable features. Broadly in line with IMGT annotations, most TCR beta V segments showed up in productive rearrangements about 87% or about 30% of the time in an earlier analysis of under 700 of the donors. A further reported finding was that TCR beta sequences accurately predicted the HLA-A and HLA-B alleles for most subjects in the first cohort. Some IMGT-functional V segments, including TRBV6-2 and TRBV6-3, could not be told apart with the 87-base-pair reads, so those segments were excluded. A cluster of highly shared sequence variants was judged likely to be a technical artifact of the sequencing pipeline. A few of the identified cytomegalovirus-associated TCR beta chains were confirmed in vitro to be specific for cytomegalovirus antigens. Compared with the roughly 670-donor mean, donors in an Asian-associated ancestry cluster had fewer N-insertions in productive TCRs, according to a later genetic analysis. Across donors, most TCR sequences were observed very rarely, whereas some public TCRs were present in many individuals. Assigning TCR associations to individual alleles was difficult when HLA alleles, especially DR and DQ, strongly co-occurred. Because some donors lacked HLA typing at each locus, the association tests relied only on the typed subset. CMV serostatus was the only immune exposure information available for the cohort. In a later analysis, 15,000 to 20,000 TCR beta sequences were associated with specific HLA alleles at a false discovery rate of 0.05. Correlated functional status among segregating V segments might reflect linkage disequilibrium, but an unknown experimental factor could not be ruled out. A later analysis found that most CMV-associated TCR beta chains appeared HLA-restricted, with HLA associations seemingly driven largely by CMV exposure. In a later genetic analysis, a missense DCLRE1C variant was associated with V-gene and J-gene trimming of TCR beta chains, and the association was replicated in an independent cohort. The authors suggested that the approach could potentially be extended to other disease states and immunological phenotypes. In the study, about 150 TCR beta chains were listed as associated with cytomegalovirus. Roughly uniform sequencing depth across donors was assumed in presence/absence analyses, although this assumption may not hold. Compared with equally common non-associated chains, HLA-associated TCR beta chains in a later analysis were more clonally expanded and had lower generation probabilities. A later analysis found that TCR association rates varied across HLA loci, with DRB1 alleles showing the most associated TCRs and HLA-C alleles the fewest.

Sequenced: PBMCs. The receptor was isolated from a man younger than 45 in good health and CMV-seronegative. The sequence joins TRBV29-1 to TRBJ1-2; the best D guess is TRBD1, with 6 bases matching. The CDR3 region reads CSVEKGDGYTF. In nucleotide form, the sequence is TGCAGCGTTGAAAAGGGGGACGGCTACACCTTC.